These 27 T cell receptor beta chains were all obtained from the same sample, sequenced in a study of blood T cell repertoires in COVID-19. The repertoire was sequenced with immunoSEQ multiplex PCR; TCRdb's copy has only in-frame clones and lacks some. The profile shows almost 400,000 clones, approximately 90% of them singletons. The specimen was PBMCs or T cells enriched from blood (not recorded which). The receptors were gathered from a woman between 25 and 40 years old with acute COVID-19.

The gene calls are TRBV2 and TRBJ1-6; unclear D gene. Trimming shortened V by 6 bases and J by 2 bases, and 14 bases separated the two germline ends. The germline V gene has CDR1 SNHLY and CDR2 FYNNEI. The CDR3 totals 16 residues. CDR3 region: CASSRTRETYNSPLHF. The CDR3 DNA reads TGTGCCAGCAGCCGAACTAGGGAGACCTATAATTCACCCCTCCACTTT.

This chain links TRBV9 with TRBJ1-3, with TRBD1 matching over 7 bases. Germline V CDR1 and CDR2: SGDLS, YYNGEE. This CDR3 comprises 13 residues. Unmatched junction bases numbered 5, after V lost 7 bases and J lost 4 bases. This chain's CDR3 is CASAPDRGNTIYF. DNA of the CDR3: TGTGCCAGCGCCCCGGACAGGGGAAACACCATATATTTT.

V usage is TRBV3-1 (or the pseudogene TRBV3-2) and J usage is TRBJ1-2, with TRBD1 matching over 7 bases. Germline CDR1 is LGHDT and CDR2 is YNNKEL (reference sequence). The CDR3 totals 14 residues. Trimming removed 1 base from V and 3 bases from J; junction bases left unmatched: 2. The CDR3 spells CASSQGRGDYGYTF. The CDR3 DNA is TGTGCCAGCAGCCAAGGCAGGGGGGACTATGGCTACACCTTC.

V gene TRBV12-5 combines with J gene TRBJ2-3; 12 nucleotides line up with TRBD2. The junction had 12 bases not matched to a gene; V was cut back by 5 bases and J by 3 bases. CDR3 length equals 18 residues. CDR1 LGHNT and CDR2 FRNRAP come from the germline V gene. Here the CDR3 reads CASGQVPSGGAGTDTQYF. DNA of the CDR3: TGTGCTAGTGGTCAGGTGCCTAGCGGGGGGGCTGGGACAGATACGCAGTATTTT.

The J gene is TRBJ1-1, the V gene TRBV19; TRBD1 aligns across 7 bases. The CDR3 is 15 residues long. In germline, CDR1 is LNHDA, CDR2 SQIVND (reference sequence). With V trimmed by 6 bases and J by 1 base, 8 bases remained unmatched. This chain's CDR3 is CASSTLRQGNTEAFF. CDR3 sequence (DNA): TGTGCCAGTAGCACACTCCGACAGGGGAACACTGAAGCTTTCTTT.

J is TRBJ2-3 and V is TRBV7-9; 8 bases match TRBD2. The V gene end was trimmed by 1 base and the J gene end by 5 bases; junction bases not matched to a gene: 5. The CDR3 is made up of 15 amino acids. The germline V gene has CDR1 SEHNR and CDR2 FQNEAQ (reference sequence). CDR3 sequence reads: CASSLVSLAGDTQYF. Here the CDR3 DNA reads TGTGCCAGCAGCTTAGTTTCCCTAGCGGGAGATACGCAGTATTTT.

The chain uses TRBV13 and TRBJ1-2; 7 positions match TRBD1. Germline assignment: CDR1 PRHDT and CDR2 FYEKMQ (reference sequence). CDR3 size: 17 residues. With V trimmed by 4 bases and J by 4 bases, 15 bases remained unmatched. The CDR3 loop is CASSSPSSRTGSYGYTF. The CDR3 DNA reads as TGTGCCAGCAGCTCTCCCTCATCGAGGACAGGCTCCTATGGCTACACCTTC.

In its sample, this clone was seen once. V is TRBV7-2 and J is TRBJ2-1, with 9 bases identical to TRBD2. The CDR3 has 15 amino acids. Losses at the gene ends were 2 bases for V and 4 bases for J; bases not matched to a gene: 3. Germline V gives CDR1 SGHTA, CDR2 FQGNSA. The chain's CDR3 is CASSLMSGGYNEQFF. The CDR3 bases are TGTGCCAGCAGCTTAATGAGCGGGGGGTACAATGAGCAGTTCTTC.

This clone has only a few counts. V gene TRBV20-1 combines with J gene TRBJ2-7, with D unresolved. The V and J ends lost 3 bases and 5 bases respectively, with 8 bases between them. Germline V gene sequence: CDR1 DFQATT, CDR2 SNEGSKA (reference sequence). The CDR3 contains 11 residues. The CDR3 loop reads CSARSGNEQYF. CDR3 coding DNA: TGCAGTGCTAGGTCGGGTAACGAGCAGTACTTC.

This clone was observed a handful of times. The chain uses TRBV10-1 and TRBJ2-7; TRBD2 matches at 9 bases. V shed 2 bases and J 2 bases; nucleotides not matched to a gene: 4. Germline CDR1 and CDR2: WNHNN and SYGVQD (reference sequence). This CDR3 is built from 15 residues. CDR3 sequence (DNA): TGCGCCAGCAGTGAGAGCGGGGGGCTTACCTACGAGCAGTACTTC. This translates into CASSESGGLTYEQYF.

This clone came up once. The chain carries TRBV5-1 and TRBJ1-4, with D perhaps matching TRBD1 (5 bases). Germline V gene data show CDR1 as SGHRS and CDR2 as YFSETQ. This CDR3 has 11 residues. Deletions cut 5 bases from V and 6 bases from J, with 5 bases between. The CDR3, as DNA: TGCGCCAGCAGAGGGGATGAAAAACTGTTTTTT. It codes for CASRGDEKLFF. Together with reference TRBV5-1 and TRBJ1-4, the CDR3 gives the full variable domain: KAGVTQTPRYLIKTRGQQVTLSCSPISGHRSVSWYQQTPGQGLQFLFEYFSETQRNKGNFPGRFSGRQFSNSRSEMNVSTLELGDSALYLCASRGDEKLFFGSGTQLSVL.

The chain couples TRBV6-1 to TRBJ1-6, with TRBD1 identical over 7 bases. The V gene end was trimmed by 5 bases and the J gene end by 3 bases; junction bases not matched to a gene: 7. This CDR3 is built from 16 residues. Germline V gene lookup returns CDR1 MNHNS and CDR2 SASEGT. CDR3 amino acids: CASSKGDSIYNSPLHF. The CDR3 DNA reads TGTGCCAGCAGTAAAGGGGACAGCATCTATAATTCACCCCTCCACTTT.

Worth noting for this clone: The same CDR3 also results from other DNA sequences found in this sample. CDR3 region: CASSVGQGGQPQHF. The DNA of the CDR3 is TGTGCCAGCAGCGTAGGACAGGGCGGTCAGCCCCAGCATTTT. This sequence joins TRBV9 and TRBJ1-5, with 7 bases that match TRBD1. The germline CDR1 and CDR2 sequences are SGDLS and YYNGEE. The CDR3 is 14 amino acids. The J segment lost 6 bases and the V segment lost 0 bases, leaving 3 bases of the junction unmatched.

This sequence joins TRBV10-3 and TRBJ1-2; 8 bases agree with TRBD1. The ends lost 6 bases at V and 3 bases at J; junction bases unmatched: 6. This CDR3 is 14 amino acids long. Looked up from germline, CDR1 is ENHRY and CDR2 is SYGVKD. CDR3 residues: CAISSGQGHYGYTF. CDR3 nucleotides: TGTGCCATCAGCTCCGGACAGGGCCACTATGGCTACACCTTC.

This clone showed up just once. V usage is TRBV11-2 and J usage is TRBJ1-1; no reliable D call. This CDR3 spans 15 amino acids. Germline-derived CDR1 and CDR2 are SGHAT and FQNNGV. Trimming shortened V by 3 bases and J by 0 bases, and 11 bases separated the two germline ends. The DNA for the CDR3 is TGTGCCAGCAGCTTGGCGGGGAACATGAACACTGAAGCTTTCTTT. Translated: CASSLAGNMNTEAFF.

The J gene is TRBJ2-3, the V gene TRBV18; 7 nucleotides line up with TRBD2. From germline, CDR1 is KGHSH and CDR2 LQKENI. The CDR3 sequence is 13 residues long. The trim removed 6 bases at V and 5 bases at J, leaving 5 bases unmatched. CDR3 residues: CASSPGGLDTQYF. CDR3 DNA: TGTGCCAGCTCTCCGGGGGGTCTAGATACGCAGTATTTT.

The V gene is TRBV11-2, the J gene TRBJ2-7; tentatively, D is TRBD1 (6 bases). V was pared by 2 bases and J by 7 bases, with 18 bases between. Germline CDR1 SGHAT, CDR2 FQNNGV. The CDR3 has 15 residues. CDR3 coding DNA: TGTGCCAGCAGCTTATCCAGGGGAGTTGTAAGGGAGCAGTACTTC. It is translated as CASSLSRGVVREQYF.

J is TRBJ1-4 and V is TRBV13; D is possibly TRBD1 (5 bases). Trimming cost V 2 bases and J 6 bases, with 16 bases left between them. Germline CDR1 is PRHDT and CDR2 is FYEKMQ (reference sequence). This CDR3 has 16 amino acids. The CDR3 is CASSLRQSGPDEKLFF. CDR3 coding DNA: TGTGCCAGCAGCTTACGGCAGTCAGGGCCTGATGAAAAACTGTTTTTT. Filled out from reference TRBV13 and TRBJ1-4, the complete variable domain reads AAGVIQSPRHLIKEKRETATLKCYPIPRHDTVYWYQQGPGQDPQFLISFYEKMQSDKGSIPDRFSAQQFSDYHSELNMSSLELGDSALYFCASSLRQSGPDEKLFFGSGTQLSVL.

V is TRBV7-2 and J is TRBJ1-1; D is unclear. The CDR3 has 13 amino acids. Trimming took 5 bases from V and 1 from J, leaving 8 bases between them. The germline CDR1 and CDR2 sequences are SGHTA and FQGNSA. CDR3 nucleotide sequence: TGTGCCAGCAGCACACACCAGAACACTGAAGCTTTCTTT. It encodes CASSTHQNTEAFF.

The V gene is TRBV10-3, the J gene TRBJ1-2, with D perhaps TRBD1 (6 bases). Deletions cut 6 bases from V and 3 bases from J, with 8 bases between. This CDR3 comprises 12 residues. Germline CDR1 ENHRY, CDR2 SYGVKD. The CDR3 DNA is TGTGCCATCAGAGGGGGGGACTATGGCTACACCTTC. This codes for CAIRGGDYGYTF.

V gene TRBV2 combines with J gene TRBJ1-1; D gene unclear. Looked up from germline, CDR1 is SNHLY and CDR2 is FYNNEI. This CDR3 has 14 amino acids. Trimming took off 3 bases at V and 5 bases at J, with 13 bases between the two ends. The CDR3 bases are TGTGCCAGCAGTGATCGGGGAGGATGGACTGAAGCTTTCTTT. It encodes CASSDRGGWTEAFF.

The chain recombines TRBV15 with TRBJ1-2; D is unclear. The CDR3 loop spans 14 amino acids. Germline V gene data show CDR1 as LNHNV and CDR2 as YYDKDF (reference sequence). V was shortened by 5 bases and J by 3 bases, with 13 bases between the two germline ends. CDR3 region: CATSPVFSHYGYTF. For the CDR3, the DNA is TGTGCCACCAGCCCAGTGTTCTCCCACTATGGCTACACCTTC.

The chain employs TRBV10-1 and TRBJ1-1; possibly TRBD1 for D (6 bases). The V gene lost 10 bases and the J gene lost 3 bases, with 18 bases spanning the gap. The CDR3 loop spans 14 amino acids. Per germline, CDR1 WNHNN and CDR2 SYGVQD (reference sequence). The CDR3 sequence: CAINSTGWDTEAFF. CDR3 in DNA: TGCGCCATCAATTCCACAGGGTGGGACACTGAAGCTTTCTTT.

This clone was recorded only once. The genes are TRBV11-2 and TRBJ2-3; 9 bases align to TRBD2. J lost 3 bases, V lost 5 bases, and 9 bases had no gene match. Looked up from germline, CDR1 is SGHAT and CDR2 is FQNNGV. This CDR3 spans 16 amino acids. The CDR3 region has the DNA TGTGCCAGCAGCGCCCAGGAGCGGGGGGCGACAGATACGCAGTATTTT. Its protein is CASSAQERGATDTQYF.

The chain links TRBV7-2 to TRBJ2-7; 10 bases map to TRBD2. The CDR3 runs 17 residues. With V trimmed by 3 bases and J by 0 bases, 8 bases remained unmatched. The V gene's germline CDR1 is SGHTA and CDR2 FQGNSA. The CDR3 sequence: CASSLSSGGSYSYEQYF. The CDR3 nucleotides read TGTGCCAGCAGCTTGAGTAGCGGGGGGTCCTACTCCTACGAGCAGTACTTC.

The chain is built from TRBV14 and TRBJ1-3; possibly TRBD1 for D (5 bases). The CDR3 has 16 amino acids. V was pared by 4 bases and J by 0 bases, with 13 bases between. CDR1 and CDR2 from the germline V gene are SGHDN and FVKESK. The CDR3 spells CASSPSGGSSGNTIYF. The CDR3 bases are TGTGCCAGCAGCCCTAGCGGGGGGAGCTCTGGAAACACCATATATTTT.

The chain joins TRBV18 to TRBJ1-2, with D perhaps TRBD1 (5 bases). V was cut by 3 bases and J by 0 bases, with 11 bases left in between. The CDR3 totals 15 residues. CDR1 and CDR2 from the germline V gene are KGHSH and LQKENI. This chain's CDR3 is CASSPGTGANYGYTF. The CDR3 DNA sequence: TGTGCCAGCTCACCCGGGACGGGAGCTAACTATGGCTACACCTTC.